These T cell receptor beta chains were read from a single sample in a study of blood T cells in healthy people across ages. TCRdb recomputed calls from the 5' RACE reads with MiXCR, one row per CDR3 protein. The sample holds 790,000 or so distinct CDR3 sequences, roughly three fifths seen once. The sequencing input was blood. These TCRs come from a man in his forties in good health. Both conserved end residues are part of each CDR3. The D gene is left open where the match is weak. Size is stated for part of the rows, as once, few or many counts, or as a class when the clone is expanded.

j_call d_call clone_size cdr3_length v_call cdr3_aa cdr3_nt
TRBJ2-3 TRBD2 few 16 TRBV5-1 CASSFEWTSGTDTQYF TGCGCCAGCAGCTTCGAGTGGACTAGCGGCACAGATACGCAGTATTTT
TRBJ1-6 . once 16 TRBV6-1 CASSEIDGTWDSPLHF TGTGCCAGCAGTGAAATAGACGGGACATGGGATTCACCCCTCCACTTT
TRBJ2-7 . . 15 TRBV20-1 CSAATGHPWDNEQYF TGCAGTGCCGCAACTGGCCACCCATGGGACAATGAGCAGTACTTC
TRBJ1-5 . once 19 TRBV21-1 CASFSGQAKSPYSNQPQHF TGTGCCAGCTTCTCAGGACAGGCAAAATCCCCTTATAGCAATCAGCCCCAGCATTTT
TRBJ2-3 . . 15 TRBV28 CASSPPGRQADTQYF TGTGCCAGCAGTCCCCCGGGACGACAGGCAGATACGCAGTATTTT
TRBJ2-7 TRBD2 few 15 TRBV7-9 CASSLPGTSDYEQYF TGTGCCAGCAGCCTACCCGGGACTAGCGACTACGAGCAGTACTTC
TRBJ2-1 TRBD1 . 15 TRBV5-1 CASGPRGQGYNEQLF TGCGCCAGCGGCCCTCGAGGACAGGGTTACAATGAGCAGCTCTTC
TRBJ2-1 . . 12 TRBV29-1 CSVDSVPNEQFF TGCAGCGTGGATAGCGTTCCTAATGAGCAGTTCTTC
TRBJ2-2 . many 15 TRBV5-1 CASSLESSNTGELFF TGCGCCAGCAGCTTGGAGTCCTCGAACACCGGGGAGCTGTTTTTT
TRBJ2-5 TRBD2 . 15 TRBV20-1 CSARDPAGDQETQYF TGCAGTGCTAGAGATCCGGCGGGAGACCAAGAGACCCAGTACTTC
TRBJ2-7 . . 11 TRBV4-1 CASSDFYEQYF TGCGCCAGCAGCGATTTCTACGAGCAGTACTTC
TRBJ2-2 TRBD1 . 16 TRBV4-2 CASSPGQGAGTGELFF TGTGCCAGCAGCCCCGGACAGGGGGCAGGGACCGGGGAGCTGTTTTTT
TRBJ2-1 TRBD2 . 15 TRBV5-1 CASSRAAGEGKEQFF TGCGCCAGCAGTAGGGCGGCGGGAGAAGGTAAGGAGCAGTTCTTC
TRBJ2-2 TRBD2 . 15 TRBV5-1 CASTSGGSNTGELFF TGCGCCAGCACGAGCGGGGGGTCGAACACCGGGGAGCTGTTTTTT
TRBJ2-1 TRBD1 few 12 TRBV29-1 CSVSTGVNEQFF TGCAGCGTTTCAACAGGGGTCAATGAGCAGTTCTTC
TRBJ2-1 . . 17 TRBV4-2 CASSQDPRGSSYNEQFF TGTGCCAGCAGCCAAGATCCTAGGGGTAGCTCCTACAATGAGCAGTTCTTC
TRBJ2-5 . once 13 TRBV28 CASRTTPQETQYF TGTGCCAGCAGGACGACACCCCAAGAGACCCAGTACTTC
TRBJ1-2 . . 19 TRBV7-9 CASSLGSKLGGPGVHGYTF TGTGCCAGCAGCTTAGGTTCCAAGTTGGGCGGGCCAGGGGTACACGGCTACACCTTC
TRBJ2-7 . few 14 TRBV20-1 CSAPPGTGEREQYF TGCAGTGCTCCGCCGGGAACCGGAGAACGCGAGCAGTACTTC
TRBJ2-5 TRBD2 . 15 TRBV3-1 CASSQDPGGKETQYF TGTGCCAGCAGCCAAGATCCGGGGGGTAAAGAGACCCAGTACTTC
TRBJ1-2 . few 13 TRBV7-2 CASSLEGVYGYTF TGTGCCAGCAGCTTGGAGGGGGTTTATGGCTACACCTTC
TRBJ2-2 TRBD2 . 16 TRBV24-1 CATRSSGTPNTGELFF TGTGCCACCAGATCGAGCGGGACTCCGAACACCGGGGAGCTGTTTTTT